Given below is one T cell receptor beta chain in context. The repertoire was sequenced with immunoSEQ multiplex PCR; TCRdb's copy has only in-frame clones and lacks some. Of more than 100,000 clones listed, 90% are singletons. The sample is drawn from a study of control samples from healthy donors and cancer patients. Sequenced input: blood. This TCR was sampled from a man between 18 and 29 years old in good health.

The CDR3 spells CASSHHPRGTDTQYF. Written as DNA, the CDR3 is TGTGCCAGCAGCCATCACCCCCGGGGCACAGATACGCAGTATTTT. This sequence joins TRBV27 and TRBJ2-3; D unresolved. Germline CDR1 is MNHEY and CDR2 is SMNVEV (reference sequence). The CDR3 is 15 amino acids. Trimming pared 6 bases from V and 1 base from J, leaving 14 bases between.